This TCR beta chain was profiled in a study of T cell repertoires in cytomegalovirus infection. Study context: Matching HLA type, along with CMV infection, was indicated by public TCR beta signatures.

TCRdb re-derived calls from the reads in MiXCR, one entry per CDR3 protein. The top ten hold over 15% of the sample, which has approximately 730,000 distinct CDR3 sequences, about 30% seen once. Study-level findings and limits: Dominating the ex vivo response were HLA-C-restricted CMV-specific TCR beta clonotypes.

This clonotype was counted only a few times. Its matching antigen is unknown. The specimen comprised cultured PBMCs, sampled from culture after CMV antigen stimulation. The TCR sequence derives from a human donor in good health (CMV status not recorded). Some clones in this sample may be carry-over from other donors' samples.

CDR3 DNA: TGTGCCAGCGCCCCCCCAGTCTACGGGGAGCTGTTTTTT. Amino acid sequence: CASAPPVYGELFF. The rearrangement joins TRBV12-3 or TRBV12-4 to TRBJ2-2; D gene ambiguous. CDR3 size: 13 residues. V lost 8 bases and J 7 bases, leaving 14 bases between the germline ends.